This passage covers 7 T cell receptor beta chains from one sample sequenced in a study of control samples from healthy donors and cancer patients. This table comes from immunoSEQ multiplex PCR, and its TCRdb copy is limited to in-frame clones, with some not included. The table records 120,000 or so clones, 75% to 95% of them present only once. What was sequenced was blood. These receptors originate from a man younger than 35 in good health.

The rearrangement uses TRBV6-4 and TRBJ2-7; TRBD2 agrees at 10 bases. With 4 bases clipped from V and 0 bases from J, the junction kept 3 bases outside the gene matches. CDR3 length equals 15 residues. Germline CDR1 MRHNA, CDR2 SNTAGT. DNA of the CDR3: TGTGCCAGCAGTGTGGTAGCGGGGGGCTCCTACGAGCAGTACTTC. It specifies CASSVVAGGSYEQYF.

This clone showed up just a few times. The rearrangement joins TRBV30 to TRBJ1-5, with D perhaps TRBD1 (5 bases). Germline loops: CDR1 GTSNPN, CDR2 SVGIG (reference sequence). Trimming shortened V by 5 bases and J by 5 bases, and 13 bases separated the two germline ends. CDR3 length equals 13 residues. The CDR3 DNA reads as TGTGCCTGGGGTAGGCCGGGGGATCAGCCCCAGCATTTT. Its protein product is CAWGRPGDQPQHF.

The chain couples TRBV5-1 to TRBJ2-1; possible D gene TRBD2, 5 bases. The CDR3 spans 13 residues. Trimming cost V 4 bases and J 7 bases, with 12 bases left between them. Germline values: CDR1 SGHRS, CDR2 YFSETQ. This CDR3 reads CASSRYGGNEQFF. CDR3 nucleotide sequence: TGCGCCAGCAGCAGGTACGGCGGGAATGAGCAGTTCTTC.

The V call is TRBV5-1, the J call TRBJ2-3; TRBD2 matches 11 bases. V lost 0 bases and J lost 1; bases outside the gene matches: 13. Germline V lookup: CDR1 SGHRS, CDR2 YFSETQ. The CDR3 has 20 residues. DNA of the CDR3: TGCGCCAGCAGCTTGGGTCTCTCTAGCGGGGGGCCAATTGGCACAGATACGCAGTATTTT. It specifies CASSLGLSSGGPIGTDTQYF.

The chain links TRBV6-5 to TRBJ1-5, with a tentative D call TRBD1 (6 bases). The V gene's germline CDR1 is MNHEY and CDR2 SVGAGI. The CDR3 runs 15 residues. V was trimmed by 5 bases and J by 4 bases, leaving 15 bases between them. The CDR3: CASSTEGGQNQPQHF. CDR3 DNA sequence: TGTGCCAGCAGTACCGAGGGGGGGCAGAATCAGCCCCAGCATTTT.

The chain is built from TRBV7-6 and TRBJ1-1; 8 nucleotides line up with TRBD1. Losses at the gene ends were 5 bases for V and 4 bases for J; bases not matched to a gene: 9. CDR3 size: 15 residues. The germline V gene has CDR1 SGHVS and CDR2 FNYEAQ. Written as DNA, the CDR3 is TGTGCCAGCAGCCGAACGACAGGGGCCGTCACTGAAGCTTTCTTT. Translation gives CASSRTTGAVTEAFF.

CDR3 nucleotides: TGTGCCAGCAGCAAGCCCCTACTAGCGGGGAGCACAGATACGCAGTATTTT. It specifies CASSKPLLAGSTDTQYF. The rearrangement uses TRBV21-1 and TRBJ2-3; the table's D call TRBD2 went unverified against the DNA. TRBV21-1 is labeled a pseudogene. This CDR3 contains 17 residues.